The source of this T cell receptor beta chain is a study of T cells in tumors and immune-related adverse events (dated by TCRdb to the early 2020s). The treatment or condition label on this specimen signifies: nivolumab (PD-1 blockade) given before sampling. The DNeasy Blood and Tissue Kit was used to extract DNA from formalin-fixed paraffin-embedded specimens. For this clone: The antigen it binds to is not known. Per-base qualities were not stored, and no clone one base away is much larger.

V is reduced by 1 base and J by 4 bases, leaving a spacing of 10 bases between them. From the germline V gene, CDR1 is SGHVS and CDR2 is FQNEAQ. The CDR3 holds 14 amino acids from the cysteine to the phenylalanine. Only CDR3 DNA remains: 42 bases, in frame from the first base. The TCR beta locus was amplified and sequenced with the immunoSEQ assay, yielding bulk TCR Vbeta CDR3 data. On the study's bioinformatics: CDR3s were excluded if they were non-productive, were shorter than 7 amino acids, or did not start with C or end with F/W. Analysis was limited to specimens with at least 1000 reads, and clonotypes were defined at the amino acid level. To compute clonality, Pielou's evenness was subtracted from 1. To equalize library sizes, abundance-weighted random subsampling with replacement was performed and repeated 100 times so that 95% confidence intervals could be reported. The Morisita overlap index was used to quantify repertoire overlap, and for each specimen the top 40 clones were checked for overlap with the irAE. The clones in this table, taken by TCRdb from immuneACCESS, are in-frame only. Not every clone is retained; where verified, under half of the shortfall comes from an unresolved V gene, and the cause of the rest is unknown. Clone size and the V and J calls come from that table; the DNA yielded D and trimming. In this sample the table shows about 22,000 clones, approximately 90% of which occur a single time. The ten largest clonotypes hold 1.2% to 1.5% of the sample.

The material was lymph node tissue, obtained from a patient treated with anti-PD-1 therapy. The clonotype was recovered from a female donor with metastatic renal cell carcinoma. Rearrangement joined TRBV7-8 to TRBJ2-5, with no D gene named confidently. CDR3 protein: CASSLGRSRETQYF. The nucleotide sequence is TGTGCCAGCAGCTTAGGTCGGTCGAGAGAGACCCAGTACTTC.